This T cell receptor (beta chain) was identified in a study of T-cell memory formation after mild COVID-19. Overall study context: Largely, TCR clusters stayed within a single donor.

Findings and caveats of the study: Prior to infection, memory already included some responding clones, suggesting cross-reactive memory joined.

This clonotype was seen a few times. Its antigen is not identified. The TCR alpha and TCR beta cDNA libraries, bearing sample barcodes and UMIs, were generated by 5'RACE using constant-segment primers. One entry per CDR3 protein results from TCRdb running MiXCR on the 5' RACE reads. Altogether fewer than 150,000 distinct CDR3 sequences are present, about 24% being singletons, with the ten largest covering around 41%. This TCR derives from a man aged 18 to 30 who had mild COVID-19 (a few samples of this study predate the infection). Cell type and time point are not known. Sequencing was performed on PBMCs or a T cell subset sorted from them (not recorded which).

As DNA, the CDR3 is TGCAGCGTTGAAACGCCGACTAGCGGGACGCAGTATTTT. Translation gives CSVETPTSGTQYF. This rearrangement joins TRBV29-1 to TRBJ2-3; 10 nucleotides line up with TRBD2. Germline V lookup: CDR1 SQVTM, CDR2 ANQGSEA. Trimming at V came to 2 bases and at J to 9 bases, leaving 5 bases not matched to a gene. The CDR3 totals 13 residues.